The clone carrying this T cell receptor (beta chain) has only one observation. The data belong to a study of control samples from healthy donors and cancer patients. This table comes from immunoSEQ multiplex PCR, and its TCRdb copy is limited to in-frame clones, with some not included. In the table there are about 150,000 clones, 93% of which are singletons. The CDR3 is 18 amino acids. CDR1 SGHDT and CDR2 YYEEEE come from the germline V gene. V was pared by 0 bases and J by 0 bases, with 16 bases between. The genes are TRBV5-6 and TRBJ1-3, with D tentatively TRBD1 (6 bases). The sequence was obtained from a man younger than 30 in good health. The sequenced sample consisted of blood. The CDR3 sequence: CASSLAVTGTRSGNTIYF. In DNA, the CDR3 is TGTGCCAGCAGCTTGGCCGTGACAGGCACACGCTCTGGAAACACCATATATTTT.